The clone carrying this T cell receptor (beta chain) was recorded a few times. Its specificity is not known. The entry originates in a study of Ad26.COV2.S vaccination and SARS-CoV-2 variants. Whole-study results and caveats: Measurement of non-spike TCR breadth gave similar results in vaccine and placebo recipients. Breadth and depth estimates from TCRs may understate total T cell responses. Post-vaccination spike-specific CD8+ and CD4+ T cell responses reportedly had substantial breadth.

The germline V gene has CDR1 SGHTS and CDR2 YDEGEE. The length of the CDR3 is 14 residues. V was trimmed by 1 base and J by 8 bases, leaving 10 bases between them. The data were produced by immunoSEQ multiplex PCR, yet TCRdb's version contains in-frame clones alone and is incomplete. The sample lists some 180,000 clones; approximately 90% were seen once. The chain carries TRBV5-8 and TRBJ1-6; possibly TRBD1 for D (5 bases). The sequence was collected from a human donor who had recovered from COVID-19. Sequencing used peripheral blood, obtained after recovery from COVID-19. The DNA for the CDR3 is TGTGCCAGCAGCTTGCGGGACTACGATTCACCCCTCCACTTT. Translation: CASSLRDYDSPLHF.